Described below is a single T cell receptor (beta chain) sequence and its context. Its target is not known. CDR1 is LNHNV, CDR2 YYDKDF, per germline (reference sequence). The CDR3 spans 16 residues. The V end lost 3 bases, the J end lost 1 base, and 16 bases lay between the germline ends. Both TCR beta VDJ combination and CDR3 sequence profiling were carried out. Genomic DNA was the template for this profiling. TCRdb re-analysed the reads in MiXCR, keeping a single row per CDR3 protein. The table includes some 42,000 distinct CDR3 sequences, 65% to 70% detected once. This entry belongs to a study of CD8+CD57+ T cells in acquired aplastic anemia. Across the study: Average DNA yield from sorted CD4+ and CD8+ cells was approximately 3 ug. Whole-study findings and limits: Twenty-nine CD8+ CDR3 sequences were shared between patients and controls. Any difference that existed in CD8+ Simpson's diversity between patients and controls was not significant.

The chain combines TRBV15 with TRBJ2-7; D perhaps matches TRBD1 (6 bases). The origin of this receptor is a human donor in good health, serving as a control. Source material: sorted CD4+, CD8+, or CD8+CD57+ T cells (not recorded which) from PBMCs. As DNA, the CDR3 is TGTGCCACCAGCAGGGGCAGGACAGAAACGTCCTACGAGCAGTACTTC. As protein: CATSRGRTETSYEQYF.